The rows below give T cell receptor beta chains drawn from one sample of a study of OX40 agonist ivuxolimab in advanced cancers. TCRdb's table, derived via immunoSEQ multiplex PCR, lists solely in-frame clones and lacks some. The sample lists about 83,000 clones; approximately 79% were seen once. This specimen was CD4+ or CD8+ T cells sorted from blood, taken in a trial of the OX40 agonist ivuxolimab. All receptors derive from an adult with an advanced solid tumor such as melanoma, head and neck, liver or kidney cancer. CDR3s include the opening cysteine and the closing phenylalanine or tryptophan. D genes are given only for firm matches. Only some rows state a clone size, as once, few, many or a class for expanded clones.

CASSLAEGFETQYF TGTGCCAGCAGCTTAGCTGAAGGTTTTGAGACCCAGTACTTC NA NA TRBJ2-5 14 TRBV7-6
CASSVQGGLSNQPQHF TGTGCCAGCAGTGTACAGGGTGGGCTTAGCAATCAGCCCCAGCATTTT NA NA TRBJ1-5 16 TRBV2
CASSLERLNTEAFF TGTGCCAGCAGCTTAGAGAGACTGAACACTGAAGCTTTCTTT NA NA TRBJ1-1 14 TRBV11-2
CASSEGQGLAYTDTQYF TGCGCCAGCTCCGAGGGGCAGGGACTAGCGTACACAGATACGCAGTATTTT NA TRBD2 TRBJ2-3 17 TRBV5-1
CASSPKGTVGGYTF TGTGCCAGCAGCCCCAAGGGCACGGTAGGGGGCTACACCTTC NA NA TRBJ1-2 14 TRBV5-4
CASSSTETYEQYF TGTGCCAGCAGCTCGACAGAGACCTACGAGCAGTACTTC NA NA TRBJ2-7 13 TRBV7-8
CASSFTEQGTQYF TGTGCCAGCAGCTTCACAGAACAGGGTACGCAGTATTTT NA NA TRBJ2-3 13 TRBV7-3
CASSPVGFTGLGTDTQYF TGTGCCAGCAGTCCCGTAGGTTTTACGGGGTTGGGCACAGATACGCAGTATTTT NA NA TRBJ2-3 18 TRBV5-4
CAGHPGGGINEKLFF TGTGCCGGACACCCCGGGGGAGGGATAAATGAAAAACTGTTTTTT NA NA TRBJ1-4 15 TRBV19
CASTWGGTNEKLFF TGTGCCAGCACCTGGGGGGGGACTAATGAAAAACTGTTTTTT NA NA TRBJ1-4 14 TRBV2
CASSFGGGQETQYF TGTGCCAGCAGCTTCGGGGGGGGACAAGAGACCCAGTACTTC NA TRBD2 TRBJ2-5 14 TRBV7-8
CASSAESPGKETQYF TGTGCCAGCAGTGCCGAGTCTCCGGGGAAAGAGACCCAGTACTTC NA NA TRBJ2-5 15 TRBV6-5
CASSPNSVSNQPQHF TGCGCCAGCAGCCCGAACTCCGTAAGCAATCAGCCCCAGCATTTT few NA TRBJ1-5 15 TRBV5-1
CASSPDRGGLSTDTQYF TGTGCCAGCAGCCCGGACAGAGGGGGGCTTAGCACAGATACGCAGTATTTT once NA TRBJ2-3 17 TRBV7-3
CASSGSGLDGYTF TGTGCCAGCAGTGGGTCCGGTCTGGATGGCTACACCTTC NA NA TRBJ1-2 13 TRBV6-4
CASSPDAGQPQHF TGTGCCAGCTCACCCGACGCGGGACAGCCCCAGCATTTT once NA TRBJ1-5 13 TRBV18
CASRQTSTDTQYF TGTGCCAGCAGGCAAACTAGCACAGATACGCAGTATTTT NA NA TRBJ2-3 13 TRBV6-5
CASSANLHPYGGLGLAGQETQYF TGTGCCAGCAGTGCCAATTTACACCCCTACGGAGGGTTGGGACTAGCGGGGCAAGAGACCCAGTACTTC NA TRBD2 TRBJ2-5 23 TRBV2
CASSRSGQVYNEQFF TGTGCCAGCAGCCGCTCGGGACAGGTCTACAATGAGCAGTTCTTC NA TRBD1 TRBJ2-1 15 TRBV7-9
CASSPDRPNYGYTF TGTGCCAGCAGCCCTGACAGACCTAACTATGGCTACACCTTC NA NA TRBJ1-2 14 TRBV5-6
CASRPTGGQYNEQFF TGTGCCAGCAGACCGACAGGGGGGCAATACAATGAGCAGTTCTTC NA TRBD1 TRBJ2-1 15 TRBV7-9
CASSLVLAGSTDTQYF TGTGCCAGCAGCTTAGTACTAGCGGGGAGCACAGATACGCAGTATTTT NA TRBD2 TRBJ2-3 16 TRBV11-2
CAISDLAGLSTDTQYF TGTGCCATCAGTGATCTAGCGGGGTTGAGCACAGATACGCAGTATTTT NA TRBD2 TRBJ2-3 16 TRBV10-3
CASSREQGAEAFF TGTGCCAGCAGCCGAGAACAGGGGGCTGAAGCTTTCTTT NA TRBD1 TRBJ1-1 13 TRBV4-2
CASSFTASGNTIYF TGTGCCAGCAGCTTTACCGCGTCTGGAAACACCATATATTTT NA NA TRBJ1-3 14 TRBV5-6
CASSGTVYEQYF TGTGCCAGCAGTGGGACAGTTTACGAGCAGTACTTC NA TRBD1 TRBJ2-7 12 TRBV28
CASKTPQGMNTEAFF TGTGCCAGCAAAACCCCGCAGGGGATGAACACTGAAGCTTTCTTT NA NA TRBJ1-1 15 TRBV11-2
CASSPALTNQPQHF TGTGCCAGCTCACCGGCCCTTACCAATCAGCCCCAGCATTTT NA NA TRBJ1-5 14 TRBV18
CASSLQVDTEAFF TGTGCCAGCAGCTTACAAGTGGACACTGAAGCTTTCTTT once NA TRBJ1-1 13 TRBV11-3
CASSFDRGLNEKLFF TGTGCCAGCAGCTTTGACAGGGGGCTTAATGAAAAACTGTTTTTT once TRBD1 TRBJ1-4 15 TRBV7-2
CASNSPDRSYEQYF TGTGCCAGCAACTCTCCCGACAGGAGCTACGAGCAGTACTTC NA NA TRBJ2-7 14 TRBV2
CASSLAGTGSYEQYF TGTGCCAGCAGCTTAGCCGGGACAGGGTCCTACGAGCAGTACTTC NA TRBD1 TRBJ2-7 15 TRBV7-2
CASSLPLGQGYGYTF TGCGCCAGCAGCCTCCCGTTGGGACAGGGGTATGGCTACACCTTC NA TRBD1 TRBJ1-2 15 TRBV5-1
CASSLSAGTEAFF TGTGCCAGCAGCTTAAGCGCAGGGACTGAAGCTTTCTTT once NA TRBJ1-1 13 TRBV7-3
CASSLWQAVNSPLHF TGTGCCAGCAGCTTGTGGCAGGCTGTTAATTCACCCCTCCACTTT NA NA TRBJ1-6 15 TRBV5-5
CASSGLLLGTRTDTQYF TGCGCCAGCAGTGGTCTCTTACTGGGGACTAGGACAGATACGCAGTATTTT NA TRBD2 TRBJ2-3 17 TRBV10-2
CAISEDDRTGQFF TGTGCCATCAGTGAGGACGACAGGACGGGGCAGTTCTTC NA NA TRBJ2-1 13 TRBV10-3
CASSYRQGYYEQYF TGTGCCAGTAGCTATAGACAGGGATACTACGAGCAGTACTTC NA TRBD1 TRBJ2-7 14 TRBV19
CASSTTGTGSTPNYGYTF TGTGCCAGCAGCACCACCGGGACAGGGTCTACCCCTAACTATGGCTACACCTTC NA TRBD1 TRBJ1-2 18 TRBV9
CASSQVVGAFF TGTGCCAGCAGCCAGGTGGTCGGGGCTTTCTTT NA NA TRBJ1-1 11 TRBV2
CASRSRAYLPQHF TGTGCCAGTAGATCCCGGGCTTATCTGCCCCAGCATTTT NA NA TRBJ1-5 13 TRBV19
CASSVSSGGASEQFF TGTGCCAGCAGCGTCTCTAGCGGGGGGGCGAGTGAGCAGTTCTTC once TRBD2 TRBJ2-1 15 TRBV9
CASSHSGRLSGNTIYF TGTGCCAGCAGCCACTCTGGACGGCTCTCTGGAAACACCATATATTTT NA NA TRBJ1-3 16 TRBV14